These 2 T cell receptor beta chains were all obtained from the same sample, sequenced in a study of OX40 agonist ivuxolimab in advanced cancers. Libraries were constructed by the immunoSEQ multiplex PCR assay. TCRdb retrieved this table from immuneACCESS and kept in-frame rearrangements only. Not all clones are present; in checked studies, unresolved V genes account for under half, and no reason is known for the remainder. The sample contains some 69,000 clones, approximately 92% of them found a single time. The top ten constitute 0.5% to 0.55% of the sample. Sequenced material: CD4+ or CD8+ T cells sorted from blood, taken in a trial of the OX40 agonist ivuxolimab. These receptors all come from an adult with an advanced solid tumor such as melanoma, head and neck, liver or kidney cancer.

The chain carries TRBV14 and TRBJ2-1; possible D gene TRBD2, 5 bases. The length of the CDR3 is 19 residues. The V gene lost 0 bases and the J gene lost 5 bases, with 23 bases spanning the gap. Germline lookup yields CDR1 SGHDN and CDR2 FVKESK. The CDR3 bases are TGTGCCAGCAGCCAAGACCTCTTATCGGGGAGAAGAAAGAACAATGAGCAGTTCTTC. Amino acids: CASSQDLLSGRRKNNEQFF.

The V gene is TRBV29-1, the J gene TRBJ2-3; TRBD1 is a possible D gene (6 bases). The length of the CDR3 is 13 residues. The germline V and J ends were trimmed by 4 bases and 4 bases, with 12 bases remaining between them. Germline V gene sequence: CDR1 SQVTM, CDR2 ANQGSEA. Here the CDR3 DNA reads TGCAGCGTTGGGCAGGGGAAGTCAGATACGCAGTATTTT. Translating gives CSVGQGKSDTQYF.